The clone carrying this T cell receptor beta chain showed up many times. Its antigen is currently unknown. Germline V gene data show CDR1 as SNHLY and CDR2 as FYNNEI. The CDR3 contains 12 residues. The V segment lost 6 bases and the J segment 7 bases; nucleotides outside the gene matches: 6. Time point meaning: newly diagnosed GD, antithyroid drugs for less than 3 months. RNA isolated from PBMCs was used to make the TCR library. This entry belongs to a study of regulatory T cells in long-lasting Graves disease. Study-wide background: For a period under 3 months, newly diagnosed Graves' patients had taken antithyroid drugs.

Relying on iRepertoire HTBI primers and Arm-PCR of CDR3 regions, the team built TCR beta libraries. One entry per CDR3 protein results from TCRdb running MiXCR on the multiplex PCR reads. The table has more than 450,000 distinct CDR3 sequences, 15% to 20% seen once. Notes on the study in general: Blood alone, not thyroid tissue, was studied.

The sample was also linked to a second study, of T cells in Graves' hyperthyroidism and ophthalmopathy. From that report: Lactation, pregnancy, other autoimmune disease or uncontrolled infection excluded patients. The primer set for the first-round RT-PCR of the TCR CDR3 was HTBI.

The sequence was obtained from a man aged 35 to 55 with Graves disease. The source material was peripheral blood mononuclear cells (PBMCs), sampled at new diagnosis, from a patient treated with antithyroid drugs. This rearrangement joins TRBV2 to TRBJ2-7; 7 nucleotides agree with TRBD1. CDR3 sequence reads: CASSDQGVEQYF. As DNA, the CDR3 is TGTGCCAGCAGCGACCAGGGGGTTGAGCAGTACTTC. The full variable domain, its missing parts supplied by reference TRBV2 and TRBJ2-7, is EPEVTQTPSHQVTQMGQEVILRCVPISNHLYFYWYRQILGQKVEFLVSFYNNEISEKSEIFDDQFSVERPDGSNFTLKIRSTKLEDSAMYFCASSDQGVEQYFGPGTRLTVT.